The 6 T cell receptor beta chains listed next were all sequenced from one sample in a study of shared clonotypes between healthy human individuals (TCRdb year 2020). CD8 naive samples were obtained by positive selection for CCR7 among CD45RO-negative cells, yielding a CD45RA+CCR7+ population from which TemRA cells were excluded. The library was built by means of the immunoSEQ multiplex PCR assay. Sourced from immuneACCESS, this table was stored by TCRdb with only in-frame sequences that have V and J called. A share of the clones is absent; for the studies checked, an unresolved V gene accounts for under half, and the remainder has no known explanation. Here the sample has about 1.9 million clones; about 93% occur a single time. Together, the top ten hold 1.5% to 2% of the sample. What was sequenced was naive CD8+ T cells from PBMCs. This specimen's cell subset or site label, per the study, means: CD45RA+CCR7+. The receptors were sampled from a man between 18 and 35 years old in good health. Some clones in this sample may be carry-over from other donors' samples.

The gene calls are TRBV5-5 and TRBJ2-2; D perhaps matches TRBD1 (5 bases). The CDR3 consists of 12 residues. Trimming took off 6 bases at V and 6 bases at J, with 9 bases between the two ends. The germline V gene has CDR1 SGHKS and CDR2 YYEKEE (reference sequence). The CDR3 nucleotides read TGTGCCAGCACCCAGGGCCCCGGGGAGCTGTTTTTT. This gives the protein CASTQGPGELFF.

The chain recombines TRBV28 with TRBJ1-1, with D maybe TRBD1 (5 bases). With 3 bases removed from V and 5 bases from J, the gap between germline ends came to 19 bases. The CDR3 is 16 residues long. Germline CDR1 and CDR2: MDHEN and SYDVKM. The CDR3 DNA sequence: TGTGCCAGCAGTTTGGGCCGGGGGAGTCCTACGACTGAAGCTTTCTTT. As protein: CASSLGRGSPTTEAFF. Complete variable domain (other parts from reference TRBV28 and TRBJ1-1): DVKVTQSSRYLVKRTGEKVFLECVQDMDHENMFWYRQDPGLGLRLIYFSYDVKMKEKGDIPEGYSVSREKKERFSLILESASTNQTSMYLCASSLGRGSPTTEAFFGQGTRLTVV.

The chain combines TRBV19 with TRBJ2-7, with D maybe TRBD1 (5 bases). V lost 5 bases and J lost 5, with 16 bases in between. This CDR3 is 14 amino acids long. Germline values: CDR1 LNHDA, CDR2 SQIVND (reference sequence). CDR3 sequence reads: CASSSIPGSDEQYF. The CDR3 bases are TGTGCCAGTAGTTCTATACCAGGGTCGGACGAGCAGTACTTC.

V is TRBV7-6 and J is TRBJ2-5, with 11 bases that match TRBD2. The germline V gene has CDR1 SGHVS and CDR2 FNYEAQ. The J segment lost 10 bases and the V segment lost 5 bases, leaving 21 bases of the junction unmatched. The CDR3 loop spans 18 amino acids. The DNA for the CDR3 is TGTGCCAGCAGCGCGCTCGGGCCTGCGACTAGCGGGGTAGAGGGCCAGTACTTC. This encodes CASSALGPATSGVEGQYF.

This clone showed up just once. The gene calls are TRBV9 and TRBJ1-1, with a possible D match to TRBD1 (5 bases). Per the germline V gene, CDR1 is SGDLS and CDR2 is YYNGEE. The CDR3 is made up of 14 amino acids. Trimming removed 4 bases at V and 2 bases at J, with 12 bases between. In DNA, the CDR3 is TGTGCCAGCAGCCTTGGGGCAGCAAACACTGAAGCTTTCTTT. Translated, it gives CASSLGAANTEAFF.

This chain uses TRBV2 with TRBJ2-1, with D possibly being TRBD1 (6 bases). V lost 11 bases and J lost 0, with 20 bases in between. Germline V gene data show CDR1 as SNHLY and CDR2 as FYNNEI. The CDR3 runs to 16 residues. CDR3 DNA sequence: TGTGCCGAAGAACCCGACGGCAGGGGCTCCTACAATGAGCAGTTCTTC. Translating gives CAEEPDGRGSYNEQFF.